This TCR beta chain was identified during a study of molecular identifiers for immune sequencing clone quantification. TCRdb reprocessed the PCR reads via MiXCR and lists one record per CDR3 protein. The data show about 330,000 distinct CDR3 sequences, roughly a quarter seen once. In this sample, this clonotype turned up many times. Source material for naive CD8 libraries was roughly 18,000 to 1,000,000 sorted cells, with 10%, 30% or 50% RNA. V lost 1 base to trimming and J lost 7 bases, with 11 bases between them. The length of the CDR3 is 12 residues. The V gene's germline CDR1 is GTSNPN and CDR2 SVGIG (reference sequence).

The clonotype was recovered from a human donor in good health. Some libraries in this study had Jurkat cell RNA spiked in. The sample taken for sequencing was naive CD8+ T cells from blood, with Jurkat cell RNA spiked in. Subset denoted: FACS-sorted CD8+CD4-CCR7+CD45RA+ naive T cells. The V gene is TRBV30, the J gene TRBJ2-7; D is undetermined. The CDR3 sequence: CAWSGSSKEQYF. The CDR3 region has the DNA TGTGCCTGGAGTGGGTCTTCCAAGGAGCAGTACTTC.